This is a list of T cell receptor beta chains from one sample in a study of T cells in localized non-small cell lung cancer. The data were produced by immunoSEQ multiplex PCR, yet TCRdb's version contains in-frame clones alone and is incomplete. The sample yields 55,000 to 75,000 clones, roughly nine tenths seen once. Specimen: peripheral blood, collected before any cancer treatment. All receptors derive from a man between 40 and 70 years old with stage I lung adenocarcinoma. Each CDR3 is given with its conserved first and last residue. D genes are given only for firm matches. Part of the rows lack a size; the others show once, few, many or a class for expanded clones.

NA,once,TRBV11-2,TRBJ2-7,CASTLRGEQYF,TGTGCCAGCACCCTACGAGGAGAACAGTACTTC
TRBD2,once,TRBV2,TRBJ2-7,CASRGTSGGLEQYF,TGTGCCAGCAGGGGGACTAGCGGGGGCCTCGAGCAGTACTTC
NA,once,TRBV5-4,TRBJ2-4,CASSLAGGGNIAKNIQYF,TGTGCCAGCAGCTTGGCCGGGGGCGGAAACATAGCCAAAAACATTCAGTACTTC
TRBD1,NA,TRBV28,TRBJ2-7,CASRPGQGGNEQYF,TGTGCCAGCAGACCGGGACAGGGAGGCAACGAGCAGTACTTC
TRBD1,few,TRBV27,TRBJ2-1,CASSLTGTGGYNEQFF,TGTGCCAGCAGTTTGACGGGGACAGGGGGTTACAATGAGCAGTTCTTC
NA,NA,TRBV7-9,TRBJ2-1,CASSLGEGAGDEQFF,TGTGCCAGCAGCTTAGGCGAAGGAGCAGGCGATGAGCAGTTCTTC
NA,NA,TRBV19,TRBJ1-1,CASSIDGKGTEAFF,TGTGCCAGTAGTATAGATGGGAAGGGCACTGAAGCTTTCTTT
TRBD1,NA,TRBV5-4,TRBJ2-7,CASSLQGGAREQYF,TGTGCCAGCAGCTTGCAAGGGGGCGCGAGGGAGCAGTACTTC
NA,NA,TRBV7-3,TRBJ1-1,CASGLIRNTEAFF,TGTGCCAGCGGATTGATTAGGAACACTGAAGCTTTCTTT
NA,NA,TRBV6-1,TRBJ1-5,CASRAIRGSNQPQHF,TGTGCCAGCAGGGCTATTCGGGGATCGAATCAGCCCCAGCATTTT
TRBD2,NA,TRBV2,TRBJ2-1,CASSALAGPINEQFF,TGTGCCAGCAGTGCACTAGCGGGGCCGATTAATGAGCAGTTCTTC
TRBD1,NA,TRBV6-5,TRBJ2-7,CASSYGQGAYEQYF,TGTGCCAGCAGTTACGGACAGGGGGCCTACGAGCAGTACTTC
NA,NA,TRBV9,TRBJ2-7,CASSVGQVSYEQYF,TGTGCCAGCAGCGTAGGGCAGGTATCCTACGAGCAGTACTTC
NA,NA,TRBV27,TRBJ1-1,CASSPYRTSTEAFF,TGTGCCAGCAGCCCATATAGGACAAGCACTGAAGCTTTCTTT
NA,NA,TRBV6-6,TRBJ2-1,CASSYGQGLNEQFF,TGTGCCAGCAGTTACGGCCAGGGGCTTAATGAGCAGTTCTTC
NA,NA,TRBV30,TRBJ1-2,CAWSVGAGTGGYTF,TGTGCCTGGAGTGTAGGAGCAGGGACCGGTGGCTACACCTTC
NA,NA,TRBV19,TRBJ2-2,CASAVRWTVGELFF,TGTGCCAGTGCGGTCCGCTGGACAGTTGGGGAGCTGTTTTTT
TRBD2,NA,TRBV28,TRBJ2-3,CASSWGTSASTDTQYF,TGTGCCAGCTCGTGGGGGACTAGCGCCAGCACAGATACGCAGTATTTT
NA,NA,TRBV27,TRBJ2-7,CASSLRGSYEQYF,TGTGCCAGCAGTTTGAGGGGGTCCTACGAGCAGTACTTC
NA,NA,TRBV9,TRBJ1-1,CASSVVGRNTEAFF,TGTGCCAGCAGCGTAGTTGGGAGAAACACTGAAGCTTTCTTT
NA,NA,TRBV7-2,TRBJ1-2,CASSNSGLNYGYTF,TGTGCCAGCAGCAACTCGGGACTCAACTATGGCTACACCTTC
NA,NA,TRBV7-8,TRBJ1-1,CASSLEQVNTEAFF,TGTGCCAGCAGCTTAGAACAGGTGAACACTGAAGCTTTCTTT
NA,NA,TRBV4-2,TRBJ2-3,CASSQEAPAGDTQYF,TGTGCCAGCAGCCAAGAGGCCCCTGCGGGGGATACGCAGTATTTT
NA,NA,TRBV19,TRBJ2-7,CASSISRRLPYEQYF,TGTGCCAGTAGTATAAGTCGACGTTTACCCTACGAGCAGTACTTC
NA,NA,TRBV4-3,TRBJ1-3,CASSQDSGNTIYF,TGCGCCAGCAGCCAAGACAGTGGAAACACCATATATTTT
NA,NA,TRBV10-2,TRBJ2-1,CASSTGPVGNEQFF,TGCGCCAGCAGTACCGGGCCTGTGGGCAATGAGCAGTTCTTC
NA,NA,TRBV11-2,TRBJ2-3,CASSLATTQYF,TGTGCCAGCAGCTTAGCCACCACGCAGTATTTT
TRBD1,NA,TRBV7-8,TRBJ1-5,CASSPTTGVSNQPQHF,TGTGCCAGCAGCCCGACAACAGGGGTTAGCAATCAGCCCCAGCATTTT
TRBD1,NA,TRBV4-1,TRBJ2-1,CASSQKGDSRQFF,TGCGCCAGCAGCCAAAAGGGGGACAGCAGGCAGTTCTTC
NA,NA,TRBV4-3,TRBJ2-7,CASSQDGQQSYEQYF,TGCGCCAGCAGCCAAGATGGACAGCAAAGCTACGAGCAGTACTTC
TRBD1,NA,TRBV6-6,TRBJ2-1,CASSWDSSYNEQFF,TGTGCCAGCAGTTGGGACAGCTCCTACAATGAGCAGTTCTTC
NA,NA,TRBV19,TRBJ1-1,CASSGGPGTEAFF,TGTGCCAGTAGTGGGGGACCTGGAACTGAAGCTTTCTTT
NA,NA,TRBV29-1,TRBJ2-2,CSVSTDSNTGELFF,TGCAGCGTCTCGACCGACTCGAACACCGGGGAGCTGTTTTTT
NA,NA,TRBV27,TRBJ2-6,CASSTRSGAGANVLTF,TGTGCCAGCAGTACCAGATCAGGGGCTGGGGCCAACGTCCTGACTTTC
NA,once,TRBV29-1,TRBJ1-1,CSVSPRTLLMNTEAFF,TGCAGCGTTTCGCCCCGGACACTTCTCATGAACACTGAAGCTTTCTTT
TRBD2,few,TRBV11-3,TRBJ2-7,CASSLGLAGGREQYF,TGTGCCAGCAGCTTAGGACTAGCGGGAGGCCGGGAGCAGTACTTC
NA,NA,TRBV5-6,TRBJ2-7,CASSLGLIFYEQYF,TGTGCCAGCAGCTTGGGGCTGATCTTCTACGAGCAGTACTTC
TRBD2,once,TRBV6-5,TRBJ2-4,CASSYSSGGENIQYF,TGTGCCAGCAGTTACAGTTCGGGGGGAGAAAACATTCAGTACTTC
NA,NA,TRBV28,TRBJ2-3,CASGGVVPDTQYF,TGTGCCAGCGGAGGCGTCGTGCCAGATACGCAGTATTTT
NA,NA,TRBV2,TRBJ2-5,CASTETETQYF,TGTGCCAGCACAGAGACAGAGACCCAGTACTTC
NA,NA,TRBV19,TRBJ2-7,CASSIGPHSYEQYF,TGTGCCAGTAGTATAGGTCCTCACTCCTACGAGCAGTACTTC